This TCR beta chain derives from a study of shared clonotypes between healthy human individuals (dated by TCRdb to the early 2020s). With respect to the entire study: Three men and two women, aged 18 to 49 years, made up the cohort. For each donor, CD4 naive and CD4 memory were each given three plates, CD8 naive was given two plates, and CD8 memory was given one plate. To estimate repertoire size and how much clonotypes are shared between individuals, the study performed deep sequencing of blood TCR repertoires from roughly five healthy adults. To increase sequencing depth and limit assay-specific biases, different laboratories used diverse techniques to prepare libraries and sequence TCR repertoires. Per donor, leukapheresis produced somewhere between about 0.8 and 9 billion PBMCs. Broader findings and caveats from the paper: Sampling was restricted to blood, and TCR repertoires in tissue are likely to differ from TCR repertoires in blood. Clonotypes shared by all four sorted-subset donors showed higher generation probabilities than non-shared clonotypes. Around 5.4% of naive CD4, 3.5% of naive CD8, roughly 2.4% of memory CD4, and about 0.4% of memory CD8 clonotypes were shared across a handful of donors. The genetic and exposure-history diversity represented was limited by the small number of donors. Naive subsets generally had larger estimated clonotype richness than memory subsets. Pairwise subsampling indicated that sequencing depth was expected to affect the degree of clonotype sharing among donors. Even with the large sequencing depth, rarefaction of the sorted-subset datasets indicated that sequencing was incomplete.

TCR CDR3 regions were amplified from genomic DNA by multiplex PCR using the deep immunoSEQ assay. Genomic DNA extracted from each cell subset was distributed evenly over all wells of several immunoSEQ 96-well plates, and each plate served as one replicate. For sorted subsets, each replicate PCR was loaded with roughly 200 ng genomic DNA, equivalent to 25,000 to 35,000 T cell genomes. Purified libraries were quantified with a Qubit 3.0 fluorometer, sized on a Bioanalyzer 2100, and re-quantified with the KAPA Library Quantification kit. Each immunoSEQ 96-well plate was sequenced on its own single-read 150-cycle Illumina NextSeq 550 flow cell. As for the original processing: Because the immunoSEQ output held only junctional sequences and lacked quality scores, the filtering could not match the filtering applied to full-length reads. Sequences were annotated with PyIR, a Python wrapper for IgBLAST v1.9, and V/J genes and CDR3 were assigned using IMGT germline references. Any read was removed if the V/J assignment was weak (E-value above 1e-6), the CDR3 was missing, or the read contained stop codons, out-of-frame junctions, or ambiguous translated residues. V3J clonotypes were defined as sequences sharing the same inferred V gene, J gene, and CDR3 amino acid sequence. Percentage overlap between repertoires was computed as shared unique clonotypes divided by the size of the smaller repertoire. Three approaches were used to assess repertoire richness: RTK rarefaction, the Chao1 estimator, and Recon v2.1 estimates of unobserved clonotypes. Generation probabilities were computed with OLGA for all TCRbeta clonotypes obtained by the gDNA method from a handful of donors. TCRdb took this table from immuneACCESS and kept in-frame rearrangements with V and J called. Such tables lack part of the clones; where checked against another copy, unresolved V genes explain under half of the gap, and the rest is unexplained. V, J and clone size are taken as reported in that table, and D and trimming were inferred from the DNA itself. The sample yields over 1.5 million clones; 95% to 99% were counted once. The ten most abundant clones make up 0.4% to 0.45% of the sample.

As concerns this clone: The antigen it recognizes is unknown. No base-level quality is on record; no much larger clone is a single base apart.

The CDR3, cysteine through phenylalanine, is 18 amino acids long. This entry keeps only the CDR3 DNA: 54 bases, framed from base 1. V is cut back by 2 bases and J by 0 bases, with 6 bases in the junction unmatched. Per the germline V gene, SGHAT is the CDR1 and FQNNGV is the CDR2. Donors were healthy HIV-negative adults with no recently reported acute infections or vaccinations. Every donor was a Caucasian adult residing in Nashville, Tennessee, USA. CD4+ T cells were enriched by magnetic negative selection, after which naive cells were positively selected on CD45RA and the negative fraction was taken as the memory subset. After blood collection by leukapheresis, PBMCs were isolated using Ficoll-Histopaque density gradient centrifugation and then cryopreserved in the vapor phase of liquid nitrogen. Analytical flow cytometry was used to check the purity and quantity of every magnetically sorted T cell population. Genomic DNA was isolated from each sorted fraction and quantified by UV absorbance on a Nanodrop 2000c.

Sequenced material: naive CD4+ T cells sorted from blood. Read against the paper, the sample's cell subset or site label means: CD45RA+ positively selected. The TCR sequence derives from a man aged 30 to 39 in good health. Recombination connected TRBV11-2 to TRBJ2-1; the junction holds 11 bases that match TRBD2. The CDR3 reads CASSLSSGRASSYNEQFF. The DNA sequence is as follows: TGTGCCAGCAGCTTAAGTAGCGGGAGGGCCTCCTCCTACAATGAGCAGTTCTTC.